These T cell receptor beta chains were read from a single sample in a study of T cell changes during pregnancy in multiple sclerosis. Profiling relied on immunoSEQ multiplex PCR, and the TCRdb table lists in-frame clones only, not all of them. The table includes 45,000 to 50,000 clones, around nine tenths detected once. The specimen was CD4+ T cells from peripheral blood mononuclear cells, collected in the second trimester of pregnancy. The receptors derive from a female donor in good health, enrolled as a control in a pregnancy study. Each CDR3 is given with its conserved first and last residue. The order of the fields is J gene, clone size, V gene, D gene, CDR3 DNA, CDR3 protein. D genes are given only for firm matches. Part of the rows lack a size; the others show once, few, many or a class for expanded clones.

TRBJ2-7,.,TRBV9,TRBD2,TGTGCCAGCAGTCAGCTAGCGGGGTCCTACGAGCAGTACTTC,CASSQLAGSYEQYF
TRBJ2-1,.,TRBV30,.,TGTGCCTGGAAGTACAGGGGGGGAAGCTATGAGCAGTTCTTC,CAWKYRGGSYEQFF
TRBJ1-2,.,TRBV7-3,.,TGTGCCAGCAGCCAAAATGGCAGGGTGACCTATGGCTACACCTTC,CASSQNGRVTYGYTF
TRBJ2-7,.,TRBV25-1,TRBD1,TGTGCCAGCAGAAGGGACAGCTCCTACGAGCAGTACTTC,CASRRDSSYEQYF
TRBJ1-1,.,TRBV6-7,TRBD1,TGTGCCAGCAGTTACTCGATAATCTCAGGGGGCGTCATGAACACTGAAGCTTTCTTT,CASSYSIISGGVMNTEAFF
TRBJ2-1,.,TRBV12-1,.,TGTGCCAGCATCCGAATGGACAGGTCCAATGAGCAGTTCTTC,CASIRMDRSNEQFF
TRBJ1-1,.,TRBV9,.,TGTGCCAGCAGCGCCGCAGCTAGGACGGGGATGAACACTGAAGCTTTCTTT,CASSAAARTGMNTEAFF
TRBJ1-2,.,TRBV6-5,.,TGTGCCAGCAGCCCGCCGGGAGTTAAGGGAGGCTACACCTTC,CASSPPGVKGGYTF
TRBJ2-3,.,TRBV6-1,TRBD1,TGTGCCAGCAGTGAGGACAGGGACACAGATACGCAGTATTTT,CASSEDRDTDTQYF
TRBJ2-7,.,TRBV2,TRBD2,TGTGCCAGCAGTGAAGTTAACGAGCGGGGGGGCCCTGAGCAGTACTTC,CASSEVNERGGPEQYF
TRBJ2-7,.,TRBV18,TRBD2,TGTGCCAGCTCACCAAATAGCGGGGTGCAAAACGAGCAGTACTTC,CASSPNSGVQNEQYF
TRBJ2-1,.,TRBV29-1,TRBD1,TGCAGCGGCCGGCGGACAGGGGGTTATGAGCAGTTCTTC,CSGRRTGGYEQFF
TRBJ1-2,.,TRBV5-5,.,TGTGCCAGCAGCTTGGCACCCCAGGCTAACTATGGCTACACCTTC,CASSLAPQANYGYTF
TRBJ2-3,.,TRBV27,.,TGTGCCAGCACCAAAACGGGGAGTGGACTCACAGATACGCAGTATTTT,CASTKTGSGLTDTQYF
TRBJ2-5,.,TRBV6-6,TRBD2,TGTGCCAGCACCCCGAGGCGGGGGGGCTCAGAGACCCAGTACTTC,CASTPRRGGSETQYF
TRBJ1-5,.,TRBV6-5,TRBD1,TGTGCCAGCAGCGGGACAGGGGGCAATCAGCCCCAGCATTTT,CASSGTGGNQPQHF
TRBJ1-2,.,TRBV30,.,TGTGCCTGGAGGGGGGACTTCGGAGGCTACACCTTC,CAWRGDFGGYTF
TRBJ2-7,.,TRBV6-5,.,TGTGCCAGCAGTTACTCCGGTCTTTTCTACGAGCAGTACTTC,CASSYSGLFYEQYF
TRBJ2-7,.,TRBV11-2,.,TGTGCCAGCAGCCCAGGGTCAGCGGGCGAGCAGTACTTC,CASSPGSAGEQYF
TRBJ1-2,.,TRBV7-2,.,TGTGCCAGCAGCTTAGTTCAGTACTATGGCTACACCTTC,CASSLVQYYGYTF
TRBJ2-5,once,TRBV5-6,.,TGTGCCAGCAGCTACACCTTACAGGACCACCAAGAGACCCAGTACTTC,CASSYTLQDHQETQYF
TRBJ2-6,.,TRBV19,.,TGTGCCAGTAGTATAGGGGGCGTAACCGGGGCCAACGTCCTGACTTTC,CASSIGGVTGANVLTF
TRBJ2-2,.,TRBV7-3,.,TGTGCCAGCAGCTTATTTTCCGGGGGCACCGGGGAGCTGTTTTTT,CASSLFSGGTGELFF
TRBJ1-5,once,TRBV7-8,.,TGTGCCAGCAGCTTCGGATCGGGGCCCCAGCATTTT,CASSFGSGPQHF
TRBJ2-3,.,TRBV28,TRBD2,TGTGCCAGCAGTTCTGTCGATAGCGGGATTGGGGATACGCAGTATTTT,CASSSVDSGIGDTQYF
TRBJ1-5,once,TRBV6-4,.,TGTGCCAGCAGCCCTGAGGGGGGCAATCAGCCCCAGCATTTT,CASSPEGGNQPQHF
TRBJ2-7,.,TRBV7-8,.,TGTGCCAGCAGCTTACTTCGCAGGGACTCCTACGAGCAGTACTTC,CASSLLRRDSYEQYF
TRBJ2-2,.,TRBV7-8,.,TGTGCCAGCAGCTTAGGGGACTTCATCACCGGGGAGCTGTTTTTT,CASSLGDFITGELFF
TRBJ2-3,.,TRBV11-3,TRBD1,TGTGCCAGCAGCTTAGTTGCAGGGGGAGGCACAGATACGCAGTATTTT,CASSLVAGGGTDTQYF
TRBJ1-2,.,TRBV6-1,TRBD1,TGTGCCAGCAGCATACAGGGGGGAATTAACTATGGCTACACCTTC,CASSIQGGINYGYTF
TRBJ1-4,.,TRBV18,TRBD1,TGTGCCAGCTCACCCCGGGACAGCGTTAATGAAAAACTGTTTTTT,CASSPRDSVNEKLFF
TRBJ1-1,.,TRBV2,.,TGTGCCAGCAGTACACAGGGAACTCTGAACACTGAAGCTTTCTTT,CASSTQGTLNTEAFF
TRBJ1-2,few,TRBV6-5,TRBD1,TGTGCCAGCAGAAAAGGACAGGCAGTCTATGGCTACACCTTC,CASRKGQAVYGYTF
TRBJ1-1,.,TRBV15,.,TGTGCCACCAGCAGAGCCTCGGGTGACACTGAAGCTTTCTTT,CATSRASGDTEAFF
TRBJ2-7,.,TRBV2,TRBD1,TGTGCTACAGCTTATTCACAGGGGGCCTACGAGCAGTACTTC,CATAYSQGAYEQYF
TRBJ2-3,.,TRBV9,TRBD1,TGTGCCAGCAGCGTCGGGACAGGGTTCGCAGATACGCAGTATTTT,CASSVGTGFADTQYF
TRBJ2-1,.,TRBV11-2,.,TGTGCCAGCAGCCCCCTTCGACGGACAGCCTCCTACAATGAGCAGTTCTTC,CASSPLRRTASYNEQFF
TRBJ2-3,.,TRBV6-1,.,TGTGCCAGCAGTGAAGTGAGAAACAGCGATACGCAGTATTTT,CASSEVRNSDTQYF
TRBJ2-2,.,TRBV7-2,.,TGTGCCAGCAGCTCGACAGTCAACACCGGGGAGCTGTTTTTT,CASSSTVNTGELFF
TRBJ2-4,.,TRBV2,TRBD2,TGTGCCAGCAACGGGGGGGGCACCAAAAACATTCAGTACTTC,CASNGGGTKNIQYF
TRBJ1-2,.,TRBV30,.,TGTGCCTGGACCATAAATTTTGGGGGCCAGGAGGGCTACACCTTC,CAWTINFGGQEGYTF
TRBJ2-1,.,TRBV7-2,TRBD2,TGTGCCAGCAGCCAGACTAGCGGGGGCCACTACAATGAGCAGTTCTTC,CASSQTSGGHYNEQFF
TRBJ1-6,.,TRBV7-2,.,TGTGCCAGCAGCTCGACAGCGAGCTCCTATAATTCACCCCTCCACTTT,CASSSTASSYNSPLHF
TRBJ1-5,.,TRBV5-1,TRBD1,TGCGCCAGCAGCGTGACAGGGGCGGGGGAGCCCCAGCATTTT,CASSVTGAGEPQHF
TRBJ2-6,.,TRBV19,.,TGTGCCAGTACACAGGGATTAGGGGCCAACGTCCTGACTTTC,CASTQGLGANVLTF
TRBJ1-3,.,TRBV5-5,.,TGTGCCAGCAGCGAACAGCCGACCCTGACCTCTGGAAACACCATATATTTT,CASSEQPTLTSGNTIYF
TRBJ2-1,.,TRBV5-4,.,TGTGCCAGCAGCCCAGGGGACAACTACAATGAGCAGTTCTTC,CASSPGDNYNEQFF
TRBJ2-5,.,TRBV6-5,.,TGTGCCAGCAGTTTGGCAGGGCTTGAAGAGACCCAGTACTTC,CASSLAGLEETQYF
TRBJ1-5,.,TRBV30,TRBD1,TGTGCCTGGAGCGGACAGGGGGGCTTTTTAGGTCCCCAGCATTTT,CAWSGQGGFLGPQHF
TRBJ2-3,.,TRBV5-1,.,TGCGCCAGCAGCTTAGTTCCCCTAGCGACCGATACGCAGTATTTT,CASSLVPLATDTQYF
TRBJ1-2,.,TRBV5-4,TRBD1,TGTGCCAGCAGGCGACAGGGGTACTATGGCTACACCTTC,CASRRQGYYGYTF
TRBJ2-2,.,TRBV5-1,.,TGCGCCAGCAGCTTGGGGCTCAGAAGCACCGGGGAGCTGTTTTTT,CASSLGLRSTGELFF
TRBJ1-4,.,TRBV5-1,TRBD1,TGCGCCAGCAGCGTCGGGACAGGGAATGAAAAACTGTTTTTT,CASSVGTGNEKLFF
TRBJ1-5,once,TRBV5-6,TRBD1,TGTGCCAGCAGCGTTACAGGGGCCCTCCTCAATCAGCCCCAGCATTTT,CASSVTGALLNQPQHF
TRBJ1-2,.,TRBV30,.,TGTGCCTCGAACAGGGTATTGACGGGCTACACCTTC,CASNRVLTGYTF
TRBJ2-5,.,TRBV7-7,TRBD1,TGTGCTAGCAGCCCGGACAGGGGGTCGGAGGGAGAGACCCAGTACTTC,CASSPDRGSEGETQYF
TRBJ1-3,.,TRBV7-8,.,TGTGCCAGCGGAACAGGGACCGGCTCTGGAAACACCATATATTTT,CASGTGTGSGNTIYF